The 6 T cell receptor beta chains below all came from one sample that was sequenced in a study of early T cells in non-severe SARS-CoV-2 infection. TCRdb re-called the 5' RACE reads through MiXCR, storing one row per CDR3 protein. The table includes over 25,000 distinct CDR3 sequences, about 4.2% detected once. The sequencing sample was made of whole blood. These receptor sequences come from an adult who was a healthcare worker with PCR-confirmed SARS-CoV-2 infection or an uninfected control (not recorded which).

The chain joins TRBV19 to TRBJ2-3, with 8 bases lining up with TRBD2. Germline-derived CDR1 and CDR2 are LNHDA and SQIVND (reference sequence). V lost 7 bases, J lost 11 bases, and 5 bases stayed unmatched. The CDR3 contains 11 residues. DNA for the CDR3: TGTGCCAGTACGAGCGGGAGCGTGCAGTATTTT. The encoded protein is CASTSGSVQYF.

This clonotype was detected only a few times. V gene TRBV7-3 combines with J gene TRBJ2-1, with D perhaps TRBD2 (5 bases). Deletions cut 5 bases from V and 1 base from J, with 12 bases between. The germline CDR1 and CDR2 sequences are SGHTA and FQGTGA. The CDR3 is 15 amino acids. The CDR3 sequence is CASSKRGGSYNEQFF. DNA for the CDR3: TGTGCCAGCAGCAAACGTGGCGGGTCCTACAATGAGCAGTTCTTC.

This chain links TRBV28 with TRBJ1-3, with TRBD1 matching 9 bases. This CDR3 has 15 amino acids. The germline gives CDR1 MDHEN, CDR2 SYDVKM. J was trimmed by 5 bases and V by 5 bases; bases with no gene match: 7. The CDR3 DNA sequence: TGTGCCAGCAGTGGGGGACAGGGATATAGAAACACCATATATTTT. Its translation is CASSGGQGYRNTIYF.

The table lists this clonotype with a few counts. The chain links TRBV27 to TRBJ2-2, with D perhaps matching TRBD2 (6 bases). Per germline, CDR1 MNHEY and CDR2 SMNVEV (reference sequence). CDR3 length equals 17 residues. V was cut by 4 bases and J by 2 bases, with 17 bases left in between. CDR3 sequence (DNA): TGTGCCAGCAGTTGGGACTGGACTACCTCAAACACCGGGGAGCTGTTTTTT. It yields the protein CASSWDWTTSNTGELFF.

Many counts were recorded for this clonotype. This chain links TRBV6-4 with TRBJ2-3; possible D gene TRBD1, 5 bases. V lost 8 bases to trimming and J lost 3 bases, with 12 bases between them. The CDR3 covers 13 residues. Germline lookup yields CDR1 MRHNA and CDR2 SNTAGT. In DNA, the CDR3 is TGTGCCAGCGGGAAAGGGGTAACAGATACGCAGTATTTT. Its protein product is CASGKGVTDTQYF.

The chain links TRBV11-2 to TRBJ2-1, with D perhaps matching TRBD2 (5 bases). This CDR3 is 11 amino acids long. V was cut by 5 bases and J by 10 bases, with 9 bases left in between. Germline lookup yields CDR1 SGHAT and CDR2 FQNNGV. CDR3 in DNA: TGTGCCAGCAGCCTAGCTAGCGAGCAGTTCTTC. This gives the protein CASSLASEQFF.